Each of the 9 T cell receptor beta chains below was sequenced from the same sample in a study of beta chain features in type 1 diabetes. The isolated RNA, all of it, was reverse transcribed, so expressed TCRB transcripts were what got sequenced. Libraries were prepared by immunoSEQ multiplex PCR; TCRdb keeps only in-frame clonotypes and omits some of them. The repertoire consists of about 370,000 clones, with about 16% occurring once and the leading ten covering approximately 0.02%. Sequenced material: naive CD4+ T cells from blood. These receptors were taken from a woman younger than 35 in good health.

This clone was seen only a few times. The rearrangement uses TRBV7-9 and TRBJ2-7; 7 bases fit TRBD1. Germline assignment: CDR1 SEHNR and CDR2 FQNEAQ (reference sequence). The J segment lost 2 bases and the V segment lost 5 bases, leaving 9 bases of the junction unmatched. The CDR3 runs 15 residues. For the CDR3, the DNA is TGTGCCAGCAGCCCCCCGACAGGGTTGGCCTACGAGCAGTACTTC. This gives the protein CASSPPTGLAYEQYF.

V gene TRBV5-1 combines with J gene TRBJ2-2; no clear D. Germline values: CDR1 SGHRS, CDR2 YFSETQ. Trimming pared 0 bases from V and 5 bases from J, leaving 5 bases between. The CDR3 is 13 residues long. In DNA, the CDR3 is TGCGCCAGCAGCTTGGTCGTTACCGGGGAGCTGTTTTTT. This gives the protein CASSLVVTGELFF.

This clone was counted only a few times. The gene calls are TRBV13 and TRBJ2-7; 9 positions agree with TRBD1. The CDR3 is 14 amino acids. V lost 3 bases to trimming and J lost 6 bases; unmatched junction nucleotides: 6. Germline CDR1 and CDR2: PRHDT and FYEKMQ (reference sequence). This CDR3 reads CASSLAGQGFEQYF. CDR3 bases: TGTGCCAGCAGCTTGGCGGGACAGGGCTTCGAGCAGTACTTC. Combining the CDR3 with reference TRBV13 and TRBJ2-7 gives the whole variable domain AAGVIQSPRHLIKEKRETATLKCYPIPRHDTVYWYQQGPGQDPQFLISFYEKMQSDKGSIPDRFSAQQFSDYHSELNMSSLELGDSALYFCASSLAGQGFEQYFGPGTRLTVT.

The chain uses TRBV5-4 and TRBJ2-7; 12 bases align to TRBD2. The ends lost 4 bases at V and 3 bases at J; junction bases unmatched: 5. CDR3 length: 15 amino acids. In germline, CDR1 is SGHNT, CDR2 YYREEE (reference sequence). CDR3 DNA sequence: TGTGCCAGCAGCCCGCGGACTAGCGGGAACTACGAGCAGTACTTC. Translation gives CASSPRTSGNYEQYF.

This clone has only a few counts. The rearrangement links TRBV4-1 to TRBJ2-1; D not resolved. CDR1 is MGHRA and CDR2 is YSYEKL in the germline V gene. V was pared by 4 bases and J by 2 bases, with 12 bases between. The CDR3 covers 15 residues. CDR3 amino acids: CASSPEFSTYNEQFF. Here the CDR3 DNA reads TGCGCCAGCAGCCCGGAGTTCTCCACCTACAATGAGCAGTTCTTC.

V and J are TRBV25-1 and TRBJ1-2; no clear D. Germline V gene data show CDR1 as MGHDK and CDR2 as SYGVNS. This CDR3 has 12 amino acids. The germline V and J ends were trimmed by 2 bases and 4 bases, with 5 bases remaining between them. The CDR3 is CASSENSYGYTF. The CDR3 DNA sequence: TGTGCCAGCAGTGAAAATAGCTATGGCTACACCTTC.

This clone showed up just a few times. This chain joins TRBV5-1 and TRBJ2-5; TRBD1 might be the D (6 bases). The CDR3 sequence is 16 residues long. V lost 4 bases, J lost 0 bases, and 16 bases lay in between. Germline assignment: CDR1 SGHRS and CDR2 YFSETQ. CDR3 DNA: TGCGCCAGCAGCAAACGACAGGTGATCGACCAAGAGACCCAGTACTTC. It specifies CASSKRQVIDQETQYF.

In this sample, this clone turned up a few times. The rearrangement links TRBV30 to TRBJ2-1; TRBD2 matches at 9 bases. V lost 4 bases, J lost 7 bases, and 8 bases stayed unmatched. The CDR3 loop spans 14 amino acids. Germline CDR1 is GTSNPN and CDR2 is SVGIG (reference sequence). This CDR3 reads CAWTRAGGGNEQFF. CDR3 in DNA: TGTGCCTGGACTAGAGCGGGAGGAGGAAATGAGCAGTTCTTC. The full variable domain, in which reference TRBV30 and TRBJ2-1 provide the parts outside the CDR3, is SQTIHQWPATLVQPVGSPLSLECTVEGTSNPNLYWYRQAAGRGLQLLFYSVGIGQISSEVPQNLSASRPQDRQFILSSKKLLLSDSGFYLCAWTRAGGGNEQFFGPGTRLTVL.

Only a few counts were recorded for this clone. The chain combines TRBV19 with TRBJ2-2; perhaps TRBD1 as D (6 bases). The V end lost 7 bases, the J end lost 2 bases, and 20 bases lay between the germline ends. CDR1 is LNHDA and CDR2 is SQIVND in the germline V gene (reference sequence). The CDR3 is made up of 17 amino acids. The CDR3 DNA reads TGTGCCAGTACTCGACTTGGACAGAGCCCTAACACCGGGGAGCTGTTTTTT. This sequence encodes CASTRLGQSPNTGELFF.